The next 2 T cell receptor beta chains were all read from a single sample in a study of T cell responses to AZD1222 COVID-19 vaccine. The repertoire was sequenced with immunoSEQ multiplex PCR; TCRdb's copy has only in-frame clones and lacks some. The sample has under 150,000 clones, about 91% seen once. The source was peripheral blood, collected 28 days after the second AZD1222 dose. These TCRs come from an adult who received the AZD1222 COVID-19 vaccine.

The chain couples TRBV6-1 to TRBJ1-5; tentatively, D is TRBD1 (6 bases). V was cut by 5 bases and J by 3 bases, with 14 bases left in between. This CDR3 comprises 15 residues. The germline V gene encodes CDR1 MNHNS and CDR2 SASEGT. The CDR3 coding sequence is TGTGCCAGCAGTTGGTCAGGGGTGGCCAATCAGCCCCAGCATTTT. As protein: CASSWSGVANQPQHF.

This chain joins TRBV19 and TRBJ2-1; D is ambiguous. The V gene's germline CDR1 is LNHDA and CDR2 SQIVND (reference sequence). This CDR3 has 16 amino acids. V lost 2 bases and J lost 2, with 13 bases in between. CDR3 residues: CASSITGTDPYNEQFF. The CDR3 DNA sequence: TGTGCCAGTAGTATAACCGGAACAGATCCCTACAATGAGCAGTTCTTC.